A single T cell receptor (beta chain) is shown here with its context. Its antigen is not identified. This sample was included in a study of T cell repertoires in cytomegalovirus infection. About the study: An indication of both CMV infection and matching HLA type came from public TCR beta signatures.

TCRdb independently ran MiXCR on the reads; one entry per CDR3 protein. The table has around 740,000 distinct CDR3 sequences, less than 40% seen once. Study-wide findings and caveats: Of the TCR beta families, the public ones yielded a cumulative frequency that identified carriers of CMV plus the relevant HLA. CMV-specific TCR beta clonotypes restricted by HLA-C were the ones dominating the ex vivo response.

This CDR3 region has 14 residues. The V and J ends lost 3 bases and 8 bases, in that order; junction bases with no gene match: 7. The sequenced material came from PBMCs. V and J are TRBV12-3 or TRBV12-4 and TRBJ2-1; 7 bases are a match to TRBD1. This receptor was identified in a human donor in good health (CMV status not recorded). Some clones in this sample may be carry-over from other donors' samples. The CDR3 region has the DNA TGTGCCAGCAGTTTGGGCAGGGGGTTCTATGAGCAGTTCTTC. Protein: CASSLGRGFYEQFF.